The 9 T cell receptor beta chains reported below all come from one sample, sequenced in a study of blood T cell repertoires in COVID-19. TCRdb's table, derived via immunoSEQ multiplex PCR, lists solely in-frame clones and lacks some. The table has roughly 500,000 clones, about 91% seen once; the top ten hold about 1%. The sequenced sample consisted of peripheral blood. These receptors were obtained from a young man with COVID-19, enrolled during active disease.

This sequence joins TRBV7-9 and TRBJ1-1; D ambiguous. From germline, CDR1 is SEHNR and CDR2 FQNEAQ (reference sequence). This CDR3 contains 11 residues. Trimming removed 4 bases from V and 7 bases from J, with 7 bases in between. Written as DNA, the CDR3 is TGTGCCAGCAGCTCCGGTGTTGAAGCTTTCTTT. This gives the protein CASSSGVEAFF.

This clone was seen once. CDR3 bases: TGTGCCAGCGGGGGGACGGGCCATAGCAATCAGCCCCAGCATTTT. Translated: CASGGTGHSNQPQHF. J is TRBJ1-5 and V is TRBV6-5; tentatively, D is TRBD1 (5 bases). Per the germline V gene, CDR1 is MNHEY and CDR2 is SVGAGI. The CDR3 runs 15 residues. V was pared by 8 bases and J by 0 bases, with 14 bases between.

This chain joins TRBV27 and TRBJ2-7; TRBD2 agrees at 11 bases. Trimming removed 5 bases from V and 4 bases from J; junction bases left unmatched: 7. Germline-derived CDR1 and CDR2 are MNHEY and SMNVEV (reference sequence). The CDR3 extends over 15 amino acids. Here the CDR3 DNA reads TGTGCCAGCAGTCTCGGGACTAGCGGATTATACGAGCAGTACTTC. Translation: CASSLGTSGLYEQYF.

The chain is built from TRBV5-1 and TRBJ2-7; the match to TRBD2 covers 14 bases. This CDR3 spans 16 amino acids. V shed 0 bases, J shed 2 bases, and the junction held 1 base outside the gene matches. Germline V gene lookup returns CDR1 SGHRS and CDR2 YFSETQ. The CDR3 loop is CASSLGTSGGTYEQYF. CDR3 DNA sequence: TGCGCCAGCAGCTTGGGGACTAGCGGGGGGACCTACGAGCAGTACTTC.

The J gene is TRBJ2-5, the V gene TRBV18; the D gene is possibly TRBD2 (5 bases). The V and J ends lost 5 bases and 7 bases respectively, with 11 bases between them. Germline CDR1 KGHSH, CDR2 LQKENI. This CDR3 spans 12 amino acids. The CDR3 is CASSVDRGTQYF. CDR3 bases: TGTGCCAGCTCAGTTGATCGGGGGACCCAGTACTTC.

This chain links TRBV5-1 with TRBJ2-2, with D tentatively TRBD1 (7 bases). Deletions cut 5 bases from V and 6 bases from J, with 35 bases between. Germline assignment: CDR1 SGHRS and CDR2 YFSETQ. The CDR3 consists of 21 residues. CDR3 DNA: TGCGCCAGCAGTCCACCCTCCCGTGACAGGGCGGGACGATGGTCCCCCGGGGAGCTGTTTTTT. Protein product: CASSPPSRDRAGRWSPGELFF. The full variable domain, in which reference TRBV5-1 and TRBJ2-2 provide the parts outside the CDR3, is KAGVTQTPRYLIKTRGQQVTLSCSPISGHRSVSWYQQTPGQGLQFLFEYFSETQRNKGNFPGRFSGRQFSNSRSEMNVSTLELGDSALYLCASSPPSRDRAGRWSPGELFFGEGSRLTVL.

The chain has TRBV4-1 and TRBJ1-6; a weak D match, TRBD1 (5 bases). This CDR3 has 14 residues. Germline V CDR1 and CDR2: MGHRA, YSYEKL. Trimming shortened V by 1 base and J by 8 bases, and 9 bases separated the two germline ends. This CDR3 is CASSQAGFHSPLHF. CDR3 in DNA: TGCGCCAGCAGCCAAGCAGGGTTTCATTCACCCCTCCACTTT.

DNA of the CDR3: TGTGCCAGCAGCTGGCAGAACTCTGGAAACACCATATATTTT. This gives the protein CASSWQNSGNTIYF. J is TRBJ1-3 and V is TRBV5-4, with D unclear. Germline-derived CDR1 and CDR2 are SGHNT and YYREEE (reference sequence). Trimming cost V 3 bases and J 0 bases, with 7 bases left between them. The CDR3 contains 14 residues.

This clone was detected once. V gene TRBV14 combines with J gene TRBJ2-7; 9 nucleotides line up with TRBD2. The germline CDR1 and CDR2 sequences are SGHDN and FVKESK. Germline trimming cut 4 bases from V and 2 bases from J; bases unmatched to any gene: 9. The CDR3 totals 16 residues. In nucleotides, the CDR3 is TGTGCCAGCAGCCCGGGGGATAGCGGGAGCCCCTACGAGCAGTACTTC. Its translation: CASSPGDSGSPYEQYF.